The 29 T cell receptor beta chains in this list originate from one sample, sequenced in a study of human T cells and chemical hapten exposure. TCRdb re-called the RACE reads with MiXCR, one entry per CDR3 protein. Seen here are approximately 260,000 distinct CDR3 sequences, 7.5% to 8% observed once, and the top ten hold 1.2%. Time point noted: pre-sensitization, week 0. This sample's treatment: therapeutic diphenylcyclopropenone sensitization with weekly scalp DPC. This specimen consisted of whole blood, obtained in connection with sensitization to the hapten diphenylcyclopropenone (DPC). The receptors were sampled from a man between 18 and 35 years old with alopecia areata. Some clones in this sample may be carry-over from other donors' samples.

This clonotype was recorded only once. The chain couples TRBV20-1 to TRBJ1-5, with TRBD1 matching 7 bases. Unmatched junction bases numbered 8, after V lost 6 bases and J lost 0 bases. Germline V CDR1 and CDR2: DFQATT, SNEGSKA (reference sequence). The CDR3 is made up of 15 amino acids. The CDR3 sequence: CSAIDRAYSNQPQHF. In DNA, the CDR3 is TGCAGTGCAATCGACAGGGCCTATAGCAATCAGCCCCAGCATTTT.

The chain has TRBV6-6 and TRBJ1-1; D call uncertain. The CDR3 extends over 12 amino acids. V was clipped by 5 bases and J by 6 bases, with 10 bases between them. CDR1 and CDR2 (germline): MNHNY, SVGAGI (reference sequence). The CDR3 DNA is TGTGCCAGCAGTCCAGTGGGCCCTGAAGCTTTCTTT. Its translation is CASSPVGPEAFF.

This clonotype was detected many times. The gene calls are TRBV28 and TRBJ1-1; no firm D call. Trimming took 5 bases from V and 10 from J, leaving 11 bases between them. This CDR3 contains 11 residues. Per the germline V gene, CDR1 is MDHEN and CDR2 is SYDVKM. The CDR3 DNA reads as TGTGCCAGCAGTACCCCTTTAGGAGCTTTCTTT. Translating gives CASSTPLGAFF.

This clonotype occurred many times. This chain connects TRBV4-1 to TRBJ1-6; D uncertain. The germline V and J ends were trimmed by 0 bases and 14 bases, with 11 bases remaining between them. The CDR3 covers 13 residues. Per germline, CDR1 MGHRA and CDR2 YSYEKL. In DNA, the CDR3 is TGCGCCAGCAGCCAAGAGGCGGTACCGGCCCTCCACTTT. This gives the protein CASSQEAVPALHF.

Ten or more counts support this clonotype. This rearrangement joins TRBV6-2 or TRBV6-3 to TRBJ2-7, with D maybe TRBD2 (5 bases). From germline, CDR1 is MNHEY and CDR2 SVGEGT. V was pared by 0 bases and J by 6 bases, with 6 bases between. The CDR3 loop spans 12 amino acids. CDR3 region: CASSYSRGEQYV. The CDR3 DNA sequence: TGTGCCAGCAGTTACTCCCGGGGCGAGCAGTACGTC.

This clonotype has ten or more counts. The genes are TRBV5-1 and TRBJ1-1; perhaps TRBD1 as D (5 bases). V was shortened by 1 base and J by 5 bases, with 15 bases between the two germline ends. The CDR3 is 15 residues long. In germline, CDR1 is SGHRS, CDR2 YFSETQ. This chain's CDR3 is CASSLNSAGWTEAFF. In nucleotides, the CDR3 is TGCGCCAGCAGCTTGAATTCGGCAGGGTGGACTGAAGCTTTCTTT.

In this sample, this clonotype turned up a few times. Sequence at one end of the junction differs from germline and may be a read error. The chain links TRBV12-3 or TRBV12-4 to TRBJ1-2, with D possibly TRBD1 on 5 matching bases. The CDR3 has 13 amino acids. The CDR3 coding sequence is TGTGCCAGCAGGTTAGGCGGGACCTATGGCTACACCTTC. Protein sequence: CASRLGGTYGYTF.

CDR3 region: CASSSPGGHNNSPLHF. In DNA, the CDR3 is TGTGCCAGCAGCTCCCCGGGGGGGCACAATAATTCACCCCTCCACTTT. The chain couples TRBV9 to TRBJ1-6, with D possibly TRBD1 on 6 matching bases. Germline loops: CDR1 SGDLS, CDR2 YYNGEE. V lost 4 bases and J lost 5, with 16 bases in between. This CDR3 is built from 16 residues.

The table lists this clonotype with a few counts. The chain uses TRBV11-2 and TRBJ2-2; TRBD1 aligns across 9 bases. Germline CDR1 SGHAT, CDR2 FQNNGV. The J segment lost 4 bases and the V segment lost 5 bases, leaving 5 bases of the junction unmatched. This CDR3 has 15 residues. CDR3 amino acids: CASSLTGQGTGELFF. CDR3 coding DNA: TGTGCCAGCAGCCTCACGGGACAGGGCACCGGGGAGCTGTTTTTT.

This clonotype was recorded a few times. The V gene is TRBV3-1, the J gene TRBJ2-7, with TRBD1 matching 8 bases. V was clipped by 1 base and J by 7 bases; unmatched bases: 3. The CDR3 has 13 amino acids. Germline CDR1 LGHDT, CDR2 YNNKEL (reference sequence). The DNA for the CDR3 is TGTGCCAGCAGCCAAGGGACAGGGCGGGAGCAGTACGTC. This translates into CASSQGTGREQYV.

The table lists this clonotype with many counts. The chain has TRBV7-2 and TRBJ2-5; TRBD1 might be the D (5 bases). V gave up 2 bases and J gave up 2 bases, with 9 bases separating them. The CDR3 runs to 14 residues. The germline gives CDR1 SGHTA, CDR2 FQGNSA. As DNA, the CDR3 is TGTGCCAGCAGCTTATGGACACAACAAGAGACCCAGTACTTC. This codes for CASSLWTQQETQYF.

This clonotype was seen only once. One end of the junction varies from germline; a read error may be responsible. The chain joins TRBV7-9 to TRBJ2-3; D gene unclear. The CDR3 is 14 residues long. CDR1 is SEHNR, CDR2 FQNEAQ, per germline (reference sequence). CDR3 residues: CSSSRRLSTDTQYF. The DNA of the CDR3 is TGTTCCAGCAGCCGGAGACTGAGCACAGATACGCAGTATTTT.

This clonotype appeared a few times. The chain is built from TRBV6-6 and TRBJ1-2; TRBD1 agrees at 7 bases. The germline V gene has CDR1 MNHNY and CDR2 SVGAGI (reference sequence). The CDR3 sequence is 13 residues long. Losses at the gene ends were 7 bases for V and 7 bases for J; bases not matched to a gene: 9. CDR3 in DNA: TGTGCCAGCACTCCGACAGGGAGCCCTGGCTACACCTTC. Its translation: CASTPTGSPGYTF.

This clonotype was seen many times. The V call is TRBV6-6, the J call TRBJ2-6; D perhaps matches TRBD2 (5 bases). The V and J ends lost 7 bases and 1 base respectively, with 5 bases between them. Germline V gene lookup returns CDR1 MNHNY and CDR2 SVGAGI (reference sequence). This CDR3 has 13 residues. CDR3 sequence: CASTGSGANVLTF. The DNA of the CDR3 is TGTGCCAGCACGGGGTCTGGGGCCAACGTCCTGACTTTC.

This rearrangement joins TRBV28 to TRBJ2-3; D possibly corresponds to TRBD2 (5 bases). Germline lookup yields CDR1 MDHEN and CDR2 SYDVKM. V gave up 4 bases and J gave up 3 bases, with 20 bases separating them. CDR3 length: 17 residues. The CDR3 DNA follows: TGTGCCAGCAGTTGGGCTGTCCGGGGAGTCAGGACAGATACGCAGTATTTT. This codes for CASSWAVRGVRTDTQYF. Based on the CDR3 plus reference TRBV28 and TRBJ2-3, the full variable domain is DVKVTQSSRYLVKRTGEKVFLECVQDMDHENMFWYRQDPGLGLRLIYFSYDVKMKEKGDIPEGYSVSREKKERFSLILESASTNQTSMYLCASSWAVRGVRTDTQYFGPGTRLTVL.

As DNA, the CDR3 is TGCAGCACCGCGTACAGCTCAACTAATGAAAAACTGTTTTTT. Protein product: CSTAYSSTNEKLFF. This chain links TRBV29-1 with TRBJ1-4; no definite D call. The CDR3 is 14 residues long. Germline-derived CDR1 and CDR2 are SQVTM and ANQGSEA. V lost 8 bases and J 0 bases, leaving 13 bases between the germline ends. The variable domain in full, with the rest retrieved from reference TRBV29-1 and TRBJ1-4, is SAVISQKPSRDICQRGTSLTIQCQVDSQVTMMFWYRQQPGQSLTLIATANQGSEATYESGFVIDKFPISRPNLTFSTLTVSNMSPEDSSIYLCSTAYSSTNEKLFFGSGTQLSVL.

This clonotype was detected ten times or more. V and J are TRBV4-1 and TRBJ1-2; tentative D call: TRBD1 (6 bases). Trimming left V 1 base short and J 8 bases short, with 17 bases between. CDR1 is MGHRA and CDR2 is YSYEKL in the germline V gene. The CDR3 runs 15 residues. The CDR3 loop reads CASSQVLQGRGGYTF. The DNA of the CDR3 is TGCGCCAGCAGCCAAGTTCTCCAGGGGCGAGGGGGCTACACCTTC.

This clonotype showed up just a few times. V gene TRBV28 combines with J gene TRBJ2-5; 10 bases are a match to TRBD1. CDR3 length equals 15 residues. CDR1 MDHEN and CDR2 SYDVKM come from the germline V gene. The V segment lost 6 bases and the J segment 5 bases; nucleotides outside the gene matches: 9. The CDR3 sequence: CASSAGTGAMETQYF. As DNA, the CDR3 is TGTGCCAGCAGCGCCGGGACAGGGGCCATGGAGACCCAGTACTTC.

The chain recombines TRBV7-2 with TRBJ1-1; 8 nucleotides match TRBD1. CDR3 size: 15 residues. The trim removed 5 bases at V and 0 bases at J, leaving 5 bases unmatched. Looked up from germline, CDR1 is SGHTA and CDR2 is FQGNSA. CDR3 region: CASSRGQVLNTEAFF. DNA for the CDR3: TGTGCCAGCAGCCGGGGACAGGTCTTGAACACTGAAGCTTTCTTT. Drawing the rest from reference TRBV7-2 and TRBJ1-1, the complete variable domain is GAGVSQSPSNKVTEKGKDVELRCDPISGHTALYWYRQSLGQGLEFLIYFQGNSAPDKSGLPSDRFSAERTGGSVSTLTIQRTQQEDSAVYLCASSRGQVLNTEAFFGQGTRLTVV.

This clonotype was detected a few times. The rearrangement joins TRBV5-6 to TRBJ2-3; D might be TRBD2 (5 bases). The CDR3 contains 15 residues. CDR1 and CDR2 from the germline V gene are SGHDT and YYEEEE. The ends were cut back, 4 bases at V and 4 bases at J, with 16 bases in the middle. In DNA form, the CDR3 reads TGTGCCAGCAGCCGTGATCCTTTGGAGGCAGATACGCAGTATTTT. As protein: CASSRDPLEADTQYF.

This clonotype was counted between two and nine times. This chain connects TRBV28 to TRBJ1-5; D unresolved. The CDR3 covers 14 residues. The germline gives CDR1 MDHEN, CDR2 SYDVKM. Trimming removed 5 bases from V and 2 bases from J, with 10 bases in between. Here the CDR3 reads CASSPIGGNQPQHF. CDR3 sequence (DNA): TGTGCCAGCAGTCCTATTGGAGGCAATCAGCCCCAGCATTTT.

The chain has TRBV6-2 or TRBV6-3 and TRBJ1-5, with no clear D. Germline CDR1 and CDR2: MNHEY and SVGEGT. Between the trimmed V and J ends, which lost 0 bases and 7 bases, there was a span of 16 bases. CDR3 size: 16 residues. The DNA of the CDR3 is TGTGCCAGCAGTTACTCGGTTATCCTCTCCGGGCAGCCCCAGCATTTT. It translates to CASSYSVILSGQPQHF.

This clonotype appeared a few times. J is TRBJ1-4 and V is TRBV6-5, with 7 bases fitting TRBD1. This CDR3 is built from 11 residues. Trimming at V came to 6 bases and at J to 10 bases, leaving 2 bases not matched to a gene. Germline loops: CDR1 MNHEY, CDR2 SVGAGI. DNA of the CDR3: TGTGCCAGCAGCAACAGGGGAAAACTGTTTTTT. Protein product: CASSNRGKLFF.

This clonotype was found a few times. The rearrangement links TRBV7-9 to TRBJ1-2; D is unresolved. Trimming cost V 1 base and J 3 bases, with 6 bases left between them. In germline, CDR1 is SEHNR, CDR2 FQNEAQ (reference sequence). This CDR3 has 13 amino acids. The CDR3 nucleotides are TGTGCCAGCAGCTTAGGCACATACTATGGCTACACCTTC. It encodes CASSLGTYYGYTF.

The V gene is TRBV5-1, the J gene TRBJ2-6, with D perhaps given as TRBD1 or TRBD2 (5 bases each). The CDR3 totals 16 residues. Trimming took off 3 bases at V and 2 bases at J, with 12 bases between the two ends. Germline lookup yields CDR1 SGHRS and CDR2 YFSETQ. CDR3 sequence: CASSSFRGAGANVLTF. The CDR3 DNA is TGCGCCAGCAGCTCTTTCCGGGGCGCTGGGGCCAACGTCCTGACTTTC. The full variable domain, in which reference TRBV5-1 and TRBJ2-6 provide the parts outside the CDR3, is KAGVTQTPRYLIKTRGQQVTLSCSPISGHRSVSWYQQTPGQGLQFLFEYFSETQRNKGNFPGRFSGRQFSNSRSEMNVSTLELGDSALYLCASSSFRGAGANVLTFGAGSRLTVL.

This clonotype was counted a few times. The chain carries TRBV18 and TRBJ2-5; 14 bases are a match to TRBD2. Per the germline V gene, CDR1 is KGHSH and CDR2 is LQKENI. V gave up 3 bases and J gave up 0 bases; unmatched junction bases: 9. CDR3 size: 19 residues. The CDR3 region is CASSPLMTSGGDYQETQYF. DNA for the CDR3: TGTGCCAGCTCACCGCTTATGACTAGCGGGGGGGACTACCAAGAGACCCAGTACTTC.

This chain joins TRBV5-8 and TRBJ2-1; possible D gene TRBD2, 6 bases. Between the trimmed V and J ends, which lost 3 bases and 3 bases, there was a span of 13 bases. Per germline, CDR1 SGHTS and CDR2 YDEGEE. The CDR3 runs 15 residues. In DNA, the CDR3 is TGTGCCAGCAGCTCACCGGGGGAGAGCTACAATGAGCAGTTCTTC. It specifies CASSSPGESYNEQFF.

The chain links TRBV7-2 to TRBJ2-3; D call uncertain. Germline V gives CDR1 SGHTA, CDR2 FQGNSA. V dropped 1 base and J dropped 0 bases, with 11 bases sitting between them. CDR3 size: 16 residues. In DNA form, the CDR3 reads TGTGCCAGCAGCTTAGAGGCAGCTACTAGCACAGATACGCAGTATTTT. This translates into CASSLEAATSTDTQYF.

This clonotype was detected only a few times. The chain is built from TRBV6-5 and TRBJ2-2, with D tentatively TRBD1 (6 bases). The CDR3 covers 11 residues. The germline gives CDR1 MNHEY, CDR2 SVGAGI. The germline V and J ends were trimmed by 10 bases and 5 bases, with 8 bases remaining between them. The CDR3 is CATQGTGELFF. CDR3 DNA: TGTGCCACCCAGGGGACCGGGGAGCTGTTTTTT.